This T cell receptor beta chain was retrieved from a study of identical twins (dated by TCRdb to between 2015 and 2016). Regarding the complete study: To test whether fetal clonotypes persist, the study used deep sequencing on TCR alpha and beta repertoires from monozygotic twins, unrelated adults of various ages, and cord blood. Replicate twin experiments were performed at different times using different library preparation protocols to rule out contamination. Study-wide findings and limitations: Recombination models systematically underestimated out-of-frame TCR alpha sharing in monozygotic twins but agreed with sharing between unrelated individuals. Conclusions relied on cross-sectional statistical analysis, since the same donors could not be followed over many years. Fewer insertions were carried by abundant cord blood beta clonotypes, a similar but weaker trend appeared in young adult naive repertoires, and no such trend appeared in memory repertoires. Zero-insertion analyses could be partly confounded by invariant T cells such as MAIT and iNKT, though diverse VJ usage argued against such confounding for most clonotypes. A weaker excess of twin sharing was found in beta out-of-frame sequences because the signal-to-noise ratio was lowered by fewer shared sequences. Compared with coincidental sharing between unrelated individuals, an excess of low generation-probability sequences was observed among out-of-frame TCR alpha sequences shared between twins.

About this clonotype itself: Its recognized antigen is unknown. Base qualities are missing; no much larger clone stands one base away.

Taken from the germline V gene, the CDR1 and CDR2 loops are KGHSH and LQKENI. V and J are truncated by 3 bases and 5 bases respectively, leaving an intervening sequence of 8 bases. The CDR3 goes from the cysteine to the phenylalanine over 13 residues. Only the CDR3 DNA is retained, 39 bases long and in frame from the first base. Every donor in the study was a healthy Caucasian. Three pairs of female monozygotic twins, all aged about 18 to 29 years, made up the twin cohort. Peripheral blood mononuclear cells were used as the source from which RNA for TCR libraries was isolated. Library preparation employed 5' RACE. Sequencing took place on an Illumina HiSeq 2000. Template switching added a universal primer binding site, and the final cDNA carried a unique molecular identifier that allowed TCR cDNA molecules to be counted accurately. First-strand cDNA for TCR alpha and beta chains was synthesized from specific primers in the conserved constant-segment region. To control for contamination, every cDNA library carried two barcodes: a SMART-Mk sample barcode plus Illumina barcodes. TruSeq adapter sequences and Illumina sample barcodes were added in two successive PCR steps. The TCR alpha and beta cDNA libraries were sequenced on the Illumina HiSeq platform using custom primers. The study's processing was this. Unique molecular identifiers were extracted from raw reads with MiGEC, and CDR3 positions were determined with MiXCR. Recombination models were inferred per individual with the repgenHMM and IGoR tools using an EM algorithm. The tcR package in R was used for shared clonotype analysis, with sharing normalized by the product of cloneset sizes. To study raw recombination without the effects of thymic and clonal selection, out-of-frame nonproductive sequences were analyzed. TCRdb ran its own pipeline on the public reads, namely fastp trimming at Q25 and MiXCR clone calling, and kept in-frame beta chains. Each record represents a unique CDR3 protein, reported with the most common genes and DNA among its rows. Clone size and V and J calls follow TCRdb, not the original study. Recorded for this sample are approximately 590,000 distinct CDR3 sequences; nearly 10% of them occurred a single time. The ten top clones hold under 3% of the sample.

A further study also used this sample, focusing on yellow fever vaccine responses in identical twins. The second paper further reports: The authors reported that the T cell response to vaccination in identical twins appeared partly convergent and partly personalized. Focusing on identical twins, the study followed the T cell clones that responded to the vaccine, and did so with precision.

The receptor was isolated from a woman aged 18-29 years in good health. This chain joins TRBV18 to TRBJ1-5, with the D segment identity uncertain. Sequencing used PBMCs. Here is the DNA: TGTGCCAGCTCACCGGAATTATATCAGCCCCAGCATTTT. It specifies CASSPELYQPQHF. Outside the CDR3, residues come from the reference TRBV18 and TRBJ1-5 proteins, so the full variable domain is: NAGVMQNPRHLVRRRGQEARLRCSPMKGHSHVYWYRQLPEEGLKFMVYLQKENIIDESGMPKERFSAEFPKEGPSILRIQQVVRGDSAAYFCASSPELYQPQHFGDGTRLSIL.